This TCR beta chain was recorded in a study of cytomegalovirus exposure and HLA in healthy donors. Broader study findings: Through in vitro validation, three CMV-associated chains were shown to be specific for CMV antigens. Reports indicate that TCR beta sequences accurately predicted the HLA-A and HLA-B alleles of most subjects.

PCR was performed using 60 Vbeta and 13 Jbeta primers. The protocol was immunoSEQ multiplex PCR, while the TCRdb copy is restricted to in-frame clones and leaves out a portion. The sample comprises over 150,000 clones, about 90% of which are singletons, and about 0.23% rests with the top ten. This CDR3 is built from 12 residues. Germline loops: CDR1 SGHTA, CDR2 FQGNSA. For this clone: As yet, its antigen is unknown. The junction and the germline gene differ at one end; a read error may be behind it.

The sequencing input was PBMCs. V usage is TRBV7-2 and J usage is TRBJ2-1; TRBD2 matches at 10 bases. This clonotype was obtained from a girl younger than two in good health and CMV-seronegative. CDR3 sequence reads: CASSLAGVEQFF. Here the CDR3 DNA reads TGTGCCAGCAGCCTAGCGGGAGTTGAGCAGTTCTTC.